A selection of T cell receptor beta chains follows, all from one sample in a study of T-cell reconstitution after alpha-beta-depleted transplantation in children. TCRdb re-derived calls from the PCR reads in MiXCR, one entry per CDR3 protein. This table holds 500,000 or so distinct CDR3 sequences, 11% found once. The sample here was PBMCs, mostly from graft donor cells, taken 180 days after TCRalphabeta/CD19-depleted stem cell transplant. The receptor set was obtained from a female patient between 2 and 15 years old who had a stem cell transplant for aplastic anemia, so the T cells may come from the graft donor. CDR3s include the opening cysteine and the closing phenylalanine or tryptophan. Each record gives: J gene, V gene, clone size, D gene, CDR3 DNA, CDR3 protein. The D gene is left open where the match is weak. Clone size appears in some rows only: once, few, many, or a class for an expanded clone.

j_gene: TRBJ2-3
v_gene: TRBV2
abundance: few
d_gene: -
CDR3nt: TGTGCCAGCACATACTCGAAACCCCGACCCACAGATACGCAGTATTTT
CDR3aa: CASTYSKPRPTDTQYF

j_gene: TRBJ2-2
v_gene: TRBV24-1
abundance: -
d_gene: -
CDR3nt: TGTGCCACCAGCCCCCTCGGCACCATTGAAGAGGCCGGGGAGCTGTTTTTT
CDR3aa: CATSPLGTIEEAGELFF

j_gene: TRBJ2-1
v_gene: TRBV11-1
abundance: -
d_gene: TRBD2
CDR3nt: TGTGCCAGCAGCTTAAGCCCCTTTCAAGCGGGAGGGAGGACCTACAATGAGCAGTTCTTC
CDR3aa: CASSLSPFQAGGRTYNEQFF

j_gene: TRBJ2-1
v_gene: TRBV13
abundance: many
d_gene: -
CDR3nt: TGTGCCAGCAGATGGTACAATGAGCAGTTCTTC
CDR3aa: CASRWYNEQFF

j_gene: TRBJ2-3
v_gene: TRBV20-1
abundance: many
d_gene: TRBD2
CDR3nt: TGCAGTGCTAGAGATAGTAGCGGGAGTGGCACAGATACGCAGTATTTT
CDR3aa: CSARDSSGSGTDTQYF

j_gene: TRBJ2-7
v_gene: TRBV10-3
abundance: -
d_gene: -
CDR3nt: TGTGCCCACCGGGACTCGAACGAGCAGTACTTC
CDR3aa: CAHRDSNEQYF

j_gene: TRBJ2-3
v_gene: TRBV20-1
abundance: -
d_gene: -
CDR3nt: TGCAGTGGCGCCCCCGGCAGGGCAGATACGCAGTATTTT
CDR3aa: CSGAPGRADTQYF

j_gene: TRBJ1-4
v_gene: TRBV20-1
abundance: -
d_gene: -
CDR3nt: TGCAGTGCCAGTGTAAGAACGGAAAAACTGTTTTTT
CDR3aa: CSASVRTEKLFF

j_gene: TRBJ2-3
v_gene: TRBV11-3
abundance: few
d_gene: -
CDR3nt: TGTGCCAGCAGTCCCCGAAGAGTCATCTCCGCGGCAGATACGCAGTATTTT
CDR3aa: CASSPRRVISAADTQYF

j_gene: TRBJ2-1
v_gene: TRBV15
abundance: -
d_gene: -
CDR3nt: TGTGCCACCAGCAGGGCGGGGGCGGGATCTGATGAGCAGTTCTTC
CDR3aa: CATSRAGAGSDEQFF

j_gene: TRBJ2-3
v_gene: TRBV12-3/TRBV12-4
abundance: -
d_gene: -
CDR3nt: TGTGCCAGCACCCTACCGGGATCGCACCTGTATTTT
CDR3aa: CASTLPGSHLYF

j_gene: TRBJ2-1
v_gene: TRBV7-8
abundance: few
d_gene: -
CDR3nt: TGTGCCAGCAGCTACGACACGAGCTCCTACAATGAGCAGTTCTTC
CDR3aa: CASSYDTSSYNEQFF